The 30 T cell receptor beta chains reported below all come from one sample, sequenced in a study of cytomegalovirus exposure and HLA in healthy donors. PCR was performed using 60 Vbeta and 13 Jbeta primers. Sequencing was performed with immunoSEQ multiplex PCR; in TCRdb, only in-frame clones are kept and a portion is missing. The sample has almost 200,000 clones; roughly 79% are singletons. Sequences were obtained from PBMCs. The receptors were sampled from a man aged 30-40 years in good health and CMV-seronegative.

The chain joins TRBV6-4 to TRBJ1-2; possibly TRBD1 for D (5 bases). The germline V gene encodes CDR1 MRHNA and CDR2 SNTAGT. The CDR3 runs 14 residues. Trimming shortened V by 2 bases and J by 4 bases, and 11 bases separated the two germline ends. The CDR3 spells CASSDVAGPYGYTF. The CDR3 DNA is TGTGCCAGCAGTGACGTTGCAGGGCCCTATGGCTACACCTTC.

This chain joins TRBV7-6 and TRBJ2-1; TRBD2 matches at 11 bases. V was clipped by 3 bases and J by 8 bases; unmatched bases: 6. Germline lookup yields CDR1 SGHVS and CDR2 FNYEAQ. The CDR3 runs 15 residues. CDR3 residues: CASSFLAGGKDEQFF. The CDR3 DNA reads TGTGCCAGCAGCTTTTTAGCGGGAGGGAAGGATGAGCAGTTCTTC.

The rearrangement joins TRBV6-5 to TRBJ1-1; perhaps TRBD1 as D (6 bases). Trimming took 2 bases from V and 4 from J, leaving 14 bases between them. This CDR3 spans 15 amino acids. Per the germline V gene, CDR1 is MNHEY and CDR2 is SVGAGI. CDR3 in amino acids: CASSYGGALGTEAFF. The CDR3 DNA is TGTGCCAGCAGTTACGGGGGGGCACTGGGCACTGAAGCTTTCTTT.

Comments on this clone: The junction and the germline gene differ at one end; a read error may be behind it. This sequence joins TRBV5-1 and TRBJ2-2; 9 bases map to TRBD1. Germline V gives CDR1 SGHRS, CDR2 YFSETQ. The CDR3 is made up of 14 amino acids. As DNA, the CDR3 is TGCGCCAGCAGCAGGGACAGGGCCACCGGGGAGGTGTTTTTT. It codes for CASSRDRATGEVFF.

The genes are TRBV10-3 and TRBJ2-1; 7 bases fit TRBD1. V shed 3 bases, J shed 2 bases, and the junction held 4 bases outside the gene matches. Per germline, CDR1 ENHRY and CDR2 SYGVKD. The CDR3 has 15 amino acids. This CDR3 reads CAISDSGQTYNEQFF. CDR3 coding DNA: TGTGCCATCAGTGATTCGGGACAGACCTACAATGAGCAGTTCTTC.

This rearrangement joins TRBV4-1 to TRBJ2-7; D uncertain. V was clipped by 1 base and J by 4 bases, with 5 bases between them. CDR3 length: 12 residues. Germline V lookup: CDR1 MGHRA, CDR2 YSYEKL. CDR3 sequence (DNA): TGCGCCAGCAGCCAAGGTCTGTACGAGCAGTACTTC. Residues: CASSQGLYEQYF.

The chain links TRBV4-1 to TRBJ2-1; perhaps TRBD2 as D (5 bases). Germline V gene sequence: CDR1 MGHRA, CDR2 YSYEKL. The CDR3 consists of 15 residues. Trimming took off 0 bases at V and 0 bases at J, with 6 bases between the two ends. CDR3 loop: CASSQDGSSYNEQFF. DNA for the CDR3: TGCGCCAGCAGCCAAGATGGGAGCTCCTACAATGAGCAGTTCTTC.

The rearrangement joins TRBV9 to TRBJ1-1; D may be TRBD1 (6 bases). This CDR3 spans 17 amino acids. Per the germline V gene, CDR1 is SGDLS and CDR2 is YYNGEE. Trimming pared 4 bases from V and 0 bases from J, leaving 19 bases between. CDR3 coding DNA: TGTGCCAGCAGCCCGCCTGGGGGGGGCTTGATGAACACTGAAGCTTTCTTT. It yields the protein CASSPPGGGLMNTEAFF.

The V and J genes are TRBV6-4 and TRBJ1-1; D possibly corresponds to TRBD1 (6 bases). Germline V gene lookup returns CDR1 MRHNA and CDR2 SNTAGT. Between the trimmed V and J ends, which lost 6 bases and 0 bases, there was a span of 11 bases. The CDR3 has 14 residues. CDR3 sequence (DNA): TGTGCCAGCAGCAAGGACAGTATGAACACTGAAGCTTTCTTT. Encoded protein: CASSKDSMNTEAFF.

V gene TRBV11-2 combines with J gene TRBJ1-2; TRBD1 is a possible D gene (5 bases). The CDR3 length is 12 residues. Trimming pared 5 bases from V and 4 bases from J, leaving 8 bases between. The germline CDR1 and CDR2 sequences are SGHAT and FQNNGV. CDR3 in DNA: TGTGCCAGCAGCCATGACAGCTATGGCTACACCTTC. As protein: CASSHDSYGYTF.

This clone was seen just once. V is TRBV28 and J is TRBJ2-7; the D gene is possibly TRBD2 (6 bases). The CDR3 has 13 amino acids. Germline V gene data show CDR1 as MDHEN and CDR2 as SYDVKM. V lost 8 bases, J lost 7 bases, and 18 bases lay in between. The CDR3 coding sequence is TGTGCCAGCCAACTTGGGGAGGTGGAAGAGCAGTACTTC. It codes for CASQLGEVEEQYF. Variable domain in full (rest from reference TRBV28 and TRBJ2-7): DVKVTQSSRYLVKRTGEKVFLECVQDMDHENMFWYRQDPGLGLRLIYFSYDVKMKEKGDIPEGYSVSREKKERFSLILESASTNQTSMYLCASQLGEVEEQYFGPGTRLTVT.

The V gene is TRBV6-5, the J gene TRBJ1-3; unclear D gene. The CDR3 has 14 residues. Trimming left V 5 bases short and J 4 bases short, with 12 bases between. The germline V gene has CDR1 MNHEY and CDR2 SVGAGI. The CDR3 is CASSTGITGNTIYF. Here the CDR3 DNA reads TGTGCCAGCAGTACCGGGATTACAGGAAACACCATATATTTT.

This chain connects TRBV6-5 to TRBJ1-6; possibly TRBD1 for D (5 bases). From germline, CDR1 is MNHEY and CDR2 SVGAGI. V shed 2 bases and J shed 6 bases, with 8 bases lying between them. This CDR3 region has 14 residues. The CDR3 loop reads CASSYGQRNSPLHF. CDR3 nucleotide sequence: TGTGCCAGCAGTTACGGACAACGTAATTCACCCCTCCACTTT.

V usage is TRBV28 and J usage is TRBJ2-1; 8 nucleotides line up with TRBD2. Germline V CDR1 and CDR2: MDHEN, SYDVKM. The CDR3 runs 16 residues. Trimming cost V 7 bases and J 4 bases; bases outside gene matches: 12. The CDR3 loop is CASNRGGYEGYNEQFF. CDR3 bases: TGTGCCAGCAATCGGGGGGGGTACGAGGGATACAATGAGCAGTTCTTC.

The rearrangement uses TRBV5-1 and TRBJ2-5; possible D gene TRBD2, 5 bases. Near its end, the DNA agrees better with TRBJ2-7, so the J call may be wrong. The CDR3 covers 15 residues. CDR1 is SGHRS and CDR2 is YFSETQ in the germline V gene. The DNA of the CDR3 is TGCGCCAGCGGATCCTCGGGTGGAGGTGGATACGAGCAGTACTTC. Protein: CASGSSGGGGYEQYF.

The rearrangement links TRBV7-9 to TRBJ1-2; no reliable D call. This CDR3 is built from 15 residues. V was clipped by 5 bases and J by 4 bases, with 17 bases between them. Germline V gene sequence: CDR1 SEHNR, CDR2 FQNEAQ (reference sequence). The CDR3 is CASSDEGGVFYGYTF. CDR3 in DNA: TGTGCCAGCAGCGATGAAGGCGGCGTATTCTATGGCTACACCTTC.

As concerns this clone: The sample carries other DNA sequences with the same CDR3. The V call is TRBV6-6, the J call TRBJ2-2; a weak D match, TRBD2 (6 bases). This CDR3 comprises 14 residues. V gave up 0 bases and J gave up 6 bases, with 8 bases separating them. The germline V gene has CDR1 MNHNY and CDR2 SVGAGI (reference sequence). The DNA of the CDR3 is TGTGCCAGCAGTTACTCCGGCGGGGCCGGGGAGCTGTTTTTT. Translating gives CASSYSGGAGELFF.

This chain uses TRBV28 with TRBJ2-3; the match to TRBD2 covers 15 bases. This CDR3 region has 17 residues. Germline trimming cut 7 bases from V and 1 base from J; bases unmatched to any gene: 6. Germline V lookup: CDR1 MDHEN, CDR2 SYDVKM. The CDR3 sequence is CASTGTSGRRGTDTQYF. The CDR3 region has the DNA TGTGCCAGCACTGGGACTAGCGGGAGGCGGGGCACAGATACGCAGTATTTT.

V usage is TRBV6-6 and J usage is TRBJ1-2; the D gene is possibly TRBD1 (5 bases). Germline CDR1 reads MNHNY; CDR2 reads SVGAGI (reference sequence). The CDR3 covers 16 residues. V was cut by 1 base and J by 1 base, with 13 bases left in between. The CDR3 spells CASSYLPKTDNYGYTF. CDR3 bases: TGTGCCAGCAGTTACTTACCTAAGACAGATAACTATGGCTACACCTTC.

The rearrangement links TRBV7-6 to TRBJ2-3, with a tentative D call TRBD1 (6 bases). Trimming took off 5 bases at V and 0 bases at J, with 12 bases between the two ends. The germline gives CDR1 SGHVS, CDR2 FNYEAQ. CDR3 length equals 15 residues. CDR3 bases: TGTGCCAGCAGCACGGACAGCTCTAGCACAGATACGCAGTATTTT. It codes for CASSTDSSSTDTQYF. Full variable domain (rest looked up from reference TRBV7-6 and TRBJ2-3): GAGVSQSPRYKVTKRGQDVALRCDPISGHVSLYWYRQALGQGPEFLTYFNYEAQQDKSGLPNDRFSAERPEGSISTLTIQRTEQRDSAMYRCASSTDSSSTDTQYFGPGTRLTVL.

The V gene is TRBV30, the J gene TRBJ1-1; no firm D call. The CDR3 totals 11 residues. Germline assignment: CDR1 GTSNPN and CDR2 SVGIG (reference sequence). The germline V and J ends were trimmed by 2 bases and 7 bases, with 8 bases remaining between them. CDR3 DNA sequence: TGTGCCTGGAGTCCTAGAAATGAAGCTTTCTTT. Translating gives CAWSPRNEAFF. Looking up the rest from reference TRBV30 and TRBJ1-1 gives the full variable domain: SQTIHQWPATLVQPVGSPLSLECTVEGTSNPNLYWYRQAAGRGLQLLFYSVGIGQISSEVPQNLSASRPQDRQFILSSKKLLLSDSGFYLCAWSPRNEAFFGQGTRLTVV.

This rearrangement joins TRBV7-6 to TRBJ1-5; D may be TRBD1 (5 bases). V was pared by 1 base and J by 6 bases, with 16 bases between. CDR1 SGHVS and CDR2 FNYEAQ come from the germline V gene. The CDR3 covers 16 residues. The CDR3 loop reads CASSLGQGEQSQPQHF. The CDR3 DNA reads TGTGCCAGCAGCTTAGGGCAGGGTGAGCAAAGTCAGCCCCAGCATTTT. Based on the CDR3 plus reference TRBV7-6 and TRBJ1-5, the full variable domain is GAGVSQSPRYKVTKRGQDVALRCDPISGHVSLYWYRQALGQGPEFLTYFNYEAQQDKSGLPNDRFSAERPEGSISTLTIQRTEQRDSAMYRCASSLGQGEQSQPQHFGDGTRLSIL.

The CDR3 spells CASSLPNPGQSYEQYF. DNA for the CDR3: TGTGCCAGCAGTTTACCAAATCCGGGACAGTCCTACGAGCAGTACTTC. This chain uses TRBV28 with TRBJ2-7; 7 bases agree with TRBD1. Trimming cost V 2 bases and J 1 base; bases outside gene matches: 8. This CDR3 is 16 amino acids long. Germline assignment: CDR1 MDHEN and CDR2 SYDVKM.

This chain uses TRBV11-3 with TRBJ2-1; 8 bases map to TRBD2. The germline CDR1 and CDR2 sequences are SGHNT and YENEEA. CDR3 length equals 17 residues. The trim removed 4 bases at V and 3 bases at J, leaving 11 bases unmatched. This CDR3 is CASSWGTSSGIYNEQFF. DNA of the CDR3: TGTGCCAGCAGCTGGGGTACAAGTAGCGGGATCTACAATGAGCAGTTCTTC.

The genes are TRBV7-9 and TRBJ1-1; 8 bases are shared with TRBD1. Germline values: CDR1 SEHNR, CDR2 FQNEAQ (reference sequence). The CDR3 consists of 14 residues. V lost 2 bases, J lost 4 bases, and 3 bases stayed unmatched. The CDR3 DNA reads TGTGCCAGCAGCTTACTACAGGGGGTCACTGAAGCTTTCTTT. This translates into CASSLLQGVTEAFF.

CDR3 bases: TGTGCCAGCAGATCTATCTCGACAGGGGCGGGTAGCACTGAAGCTTTCTTT. Protein sequence: CASRSISTGAGSTEAFF. V gene TRBV11-2 combines with J gene TRBJ1-1, with 8 bases matching TRBD1. This CDR3 is 17 amino acids long. Germline V gene sequence: CDR1 SGHAT, CDR2 FQNNGV. Trimming cost V 6 bases and J 4 bases; bases outside gene matches: 16.

The J gene is TRBJ2-7, the V gene TRBV25-1, with no clear D. Deletions cut 2 bases from V and 4 bases from J, with 9 bases between. Germline-derived CDR1 and CDR2 are MGHDK and SYGVNS. CDR3 length: 13 amino acids. The CDR3 sequence: CASSEGGFYEQYF. In nucleotides, the CDR3 is TGTGCCAGCAGTGAAGGTGGCTTTTACGAGCAGTACTTC.

The V gene is TRBV4-1, the J gene TRBJ2-2; 7 nucleotides agree with TRBD1. Losses at the gene ends were 5 bases for V and 5 bases for J; bases not matched to a gene: 2. This CDR3 contains 13 residues. Germline CDR1 reads MGHRA; CDR2 reads YSYEKL. The CDR3 spells CASSDRVTGELFF. CDR3 coding DNA: TGCGCCAGCAGCGACAGGGTTACCGGGGAGCTGTTTTTT.

This sequence joins TRBV11-3 and TRBJ2-2, with D possibly matching TRBD2 (6 bases). The V end was cut by 5 bases, the J end by 5 bases, with 9 bases between. The CDR3 loop spans 13 amino acids. The germline CDR1 and CDR2 sequences are SGHNT and YENEEA. The chain's CDR3 is CASSLRETGELFF. CDR3 coding DNA: TGTGCCAGCAGCCTACGGGAGACCGGGGAGCTGTTTTTT.

The gene calls are TRBV7-9 and TRBJ2-1; perhaps TRBD1 as D (5 bases). The CDR3 extends over 13 amino acids. V was trimmed by 3 bases and J by 8 bases, leaving 11 bases between them. CDR1 and CDR2 from the germline V gene are SEHNR and FQNEAQ (reference sequence). CDR3 sequence reads: CASSLAGIDEQFF. CDR3 DNA: TGTGCCAGCAGCTTGGCAGGGATAGATGAGCAGTTCTTC. The variable domain in full, with the rest retrieved from reference TRBV7-9 and TRBJ2-1, is DTGVSQNPRHKITKRGQNVTFRCDPISEHNRLYWYRQTLGQGPEFLTYFQNEAQLEKSRLLSDRFSAERPKGSFSTLEIQRTEQGDSAMYLCASSLAGIDEQFFGPGTRLTVL.